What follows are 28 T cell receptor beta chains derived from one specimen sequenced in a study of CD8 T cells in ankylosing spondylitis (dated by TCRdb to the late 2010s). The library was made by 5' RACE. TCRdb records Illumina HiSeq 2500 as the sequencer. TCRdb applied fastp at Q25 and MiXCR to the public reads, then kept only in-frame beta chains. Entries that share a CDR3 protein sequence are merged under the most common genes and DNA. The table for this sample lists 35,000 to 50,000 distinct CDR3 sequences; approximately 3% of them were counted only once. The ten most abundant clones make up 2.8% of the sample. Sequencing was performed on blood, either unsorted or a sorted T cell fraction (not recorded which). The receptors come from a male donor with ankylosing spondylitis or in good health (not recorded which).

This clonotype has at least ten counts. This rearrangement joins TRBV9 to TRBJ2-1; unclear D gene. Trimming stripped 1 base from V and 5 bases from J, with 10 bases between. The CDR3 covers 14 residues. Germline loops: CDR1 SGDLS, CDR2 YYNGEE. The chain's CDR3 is CASSVRVGDNEQFF. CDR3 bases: TGTGCCAGCAGCGTACGAGTCGGAGACAATGAGCAGTTCTTC.

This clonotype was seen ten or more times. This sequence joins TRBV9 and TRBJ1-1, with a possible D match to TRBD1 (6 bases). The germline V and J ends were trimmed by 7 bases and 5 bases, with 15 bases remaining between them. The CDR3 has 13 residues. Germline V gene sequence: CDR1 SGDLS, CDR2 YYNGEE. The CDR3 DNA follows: TGTGCCAGCGCGAGGGGGGCCCAGACTGAAGCTTTCTTT. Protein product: CASARGAQTEAFF. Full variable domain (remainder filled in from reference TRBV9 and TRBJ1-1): DSGVTQTPKHLITATGQRVTLRCSPRSGDLSVYWYQQSLDQGLQFLIQYYNGEERAKGNILERFSAQQFPDLHSELNLSSLELGDSALYFCASARGAQTEAFFGQGTRLTVV.

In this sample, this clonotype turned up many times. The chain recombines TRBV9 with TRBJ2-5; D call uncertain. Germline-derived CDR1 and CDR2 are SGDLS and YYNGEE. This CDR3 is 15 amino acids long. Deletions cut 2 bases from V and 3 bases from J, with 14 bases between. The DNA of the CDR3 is TGTGCCAGCAGCGTGGGCATTTATCAGGAAGAGACCCAGTACTTC. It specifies CASSVGIYQEETQYF.

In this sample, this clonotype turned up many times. Written as DNA, the CDR3 is TGTGCCAGCAGCGCGACAGCGAGGAGGTTCGTGGAGCTGTTTTTT. This sequence encodes CASSATARRFVELFF. V and J are TRBV9 and TRBJ2-2; tentatively, D is TRBD1 or TRBD2 (5 bases each). The germline gives CDR1 SGDLS, CDR2 YYNGEE. V gave up 3 bases and J gave up 10 bases, with 19 bases separating them. CDR3 length equals 15 residues.

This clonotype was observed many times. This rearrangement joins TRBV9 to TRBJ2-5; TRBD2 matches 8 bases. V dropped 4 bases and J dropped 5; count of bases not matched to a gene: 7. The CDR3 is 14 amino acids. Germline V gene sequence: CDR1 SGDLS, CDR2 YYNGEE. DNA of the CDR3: TGTGCCAGCAGCTCAACCGGGGGGGCCGAGACCCAGTACTTC. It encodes CASSSTGGAETQYF.

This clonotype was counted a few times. The CDR3, as DNA: TGTGCCAGCAGCGTGGACAGGGTCCAAGAGACCCAGTACTTC. Residues: CASSVDRVQETQYF. The chain couples TRBV9 to TRBJ2-5; 8 bases are a match to TRBD1. The CDR3 extends over 14 amino acids. Germline V gene sequence: CDR1 SGDLS, CDR2 YYNGEE. Trimming took 2 bases from V and 1 from J; bases not matched to a gene: 1.

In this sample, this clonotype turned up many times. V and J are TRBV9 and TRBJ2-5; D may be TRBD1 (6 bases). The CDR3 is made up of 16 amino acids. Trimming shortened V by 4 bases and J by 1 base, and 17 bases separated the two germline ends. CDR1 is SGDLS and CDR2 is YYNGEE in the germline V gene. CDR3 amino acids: CASSLNPLGAQETQYF. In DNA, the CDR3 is TGTGCCAGCAGCCTCAACCCGCTGGGGGCCCAAGAGACCCAGTACTTC.

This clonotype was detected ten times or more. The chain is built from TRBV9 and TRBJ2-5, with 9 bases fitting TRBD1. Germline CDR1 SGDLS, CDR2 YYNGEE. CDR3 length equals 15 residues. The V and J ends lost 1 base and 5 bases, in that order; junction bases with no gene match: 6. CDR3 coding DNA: TGTGCCAGCAGCGTACCGACAGGGGGAACGGAGACCCAGTACTTC. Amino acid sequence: CASSVPTGGTETQYF.

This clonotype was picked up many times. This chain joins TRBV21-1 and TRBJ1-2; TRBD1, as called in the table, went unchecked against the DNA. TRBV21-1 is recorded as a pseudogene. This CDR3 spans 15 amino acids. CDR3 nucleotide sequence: TGTGCCAGCAGCAAAAAGGGAGAACAGGGCTATGGCTACACCTTC. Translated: CASSKKGEQGYGYTF.

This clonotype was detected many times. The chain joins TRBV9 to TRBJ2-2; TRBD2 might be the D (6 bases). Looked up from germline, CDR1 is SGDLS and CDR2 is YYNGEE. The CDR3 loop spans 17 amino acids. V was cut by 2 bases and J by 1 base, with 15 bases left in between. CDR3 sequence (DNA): TGTGCCAGCAGCGTTCGCGCGGGATTTCAGAACACCGGGGAGCTGTTTTTT. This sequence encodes CASSVRAGFQNTGELFF.

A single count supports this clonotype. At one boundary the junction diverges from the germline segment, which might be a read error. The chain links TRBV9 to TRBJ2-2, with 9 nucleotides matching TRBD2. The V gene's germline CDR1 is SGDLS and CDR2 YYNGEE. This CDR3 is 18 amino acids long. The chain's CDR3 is CASSVGGLAGPGTVELFF. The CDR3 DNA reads TGTGCCAGCAGCGTAGGAGGGCTAGCGGGACCGGGAACCGTGGAGCTGTTTTTT. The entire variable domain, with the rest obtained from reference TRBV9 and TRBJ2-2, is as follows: DSGVTQTPKHLITATGQRVTLRCSPRSGDLSVYWYQQSLDQGLQFLIQYYNGEERAKGNILERFSAQQFPDLHSELNLSSLELGDSALYFCASSVGGLAGPGTVELFFGEGSRLTVL.

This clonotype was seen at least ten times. The CDR3 nucleotides are TGTGCCAGCAGCGGTGGGGACAGGTTCAATCAGCCCCAGCATTTT. This gives the protein CASSGGDRFNQPQHF. This rearrangement joins TRBV9 to TRBJ1-5, with 8 bases identical to TRBD1. The J segment lost 3 bases and the V segment lost 3 bases, leaving 5 bases of the junction unmatched. The CDR3 runs 15 residues. Germline assignment: CDR1 SGDLS and CDR2 YYNGEE.

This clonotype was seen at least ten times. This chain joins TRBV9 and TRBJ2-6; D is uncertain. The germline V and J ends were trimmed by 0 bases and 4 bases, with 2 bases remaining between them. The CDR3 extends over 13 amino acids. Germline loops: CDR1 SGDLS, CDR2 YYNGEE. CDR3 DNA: TGTGCCAGCAGCGTAGAGGGGGCCAACGTCCTGACTTTC. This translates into CASSVEGANVLTF.

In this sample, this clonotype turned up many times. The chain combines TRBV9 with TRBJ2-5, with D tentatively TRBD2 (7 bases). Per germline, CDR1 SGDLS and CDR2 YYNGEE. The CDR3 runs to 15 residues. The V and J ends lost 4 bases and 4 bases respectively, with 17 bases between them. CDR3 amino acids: CASSNPTGGRETQYF. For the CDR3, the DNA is TGTGCCAGCAGCAATCCCACGGGGGGCAGAGAGACCCAGTACTTC.

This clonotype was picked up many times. CDR3 loop: CASSANRVQGNTIYF. CDR3 nucleotides: TGTGCCAGCAGCGCCAACAGGGTTCAGGGAAACACCATATATTTT. V is TRBV9 and J is TRBJ1-3; a weak D match, TRBD1 (6 bases). The V end was cut by 3 bases, the J end by 4 bases, with 14 bases between. Germline CDR1 is SGDLS and CDR2 is YYNGEE. The CDR3 contains 15 residues.

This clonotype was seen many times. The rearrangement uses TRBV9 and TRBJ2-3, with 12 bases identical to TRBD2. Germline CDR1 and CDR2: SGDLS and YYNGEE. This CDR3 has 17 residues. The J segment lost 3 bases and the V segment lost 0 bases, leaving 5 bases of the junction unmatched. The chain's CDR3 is CASSVASGGVRTDTQYF. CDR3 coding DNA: TGTGCCAGCAGCGTAGCTAGCGGGGGGGTCAGAACAGATACGCAGTATTTT.

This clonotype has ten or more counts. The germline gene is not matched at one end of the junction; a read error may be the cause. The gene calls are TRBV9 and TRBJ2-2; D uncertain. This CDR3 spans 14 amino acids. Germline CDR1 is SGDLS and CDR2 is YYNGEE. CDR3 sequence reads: CASSTRTNTGELFF. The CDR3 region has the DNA TGTGCCAGCAGCACCCGGACCAACACGGGGGAGCTGTTTTTT.

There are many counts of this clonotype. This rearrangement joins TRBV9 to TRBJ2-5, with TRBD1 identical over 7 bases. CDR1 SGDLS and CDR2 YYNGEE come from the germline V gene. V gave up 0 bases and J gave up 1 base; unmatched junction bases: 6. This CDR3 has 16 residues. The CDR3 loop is CASSVGTGIIQETQYF. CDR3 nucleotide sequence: TGTGCCAGCAGCGTAGGGACAGGAATTATCCAAGAGACCCAGTACTTC.

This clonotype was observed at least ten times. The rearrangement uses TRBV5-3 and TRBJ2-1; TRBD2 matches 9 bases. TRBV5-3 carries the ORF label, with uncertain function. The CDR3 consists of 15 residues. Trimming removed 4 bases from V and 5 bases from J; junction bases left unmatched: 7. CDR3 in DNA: TGTGCCAGAAGCGCTCCGGGACTAGCCCACAATGAGCAGTTCTTC. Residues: CARSAPGLAHNEQFF.

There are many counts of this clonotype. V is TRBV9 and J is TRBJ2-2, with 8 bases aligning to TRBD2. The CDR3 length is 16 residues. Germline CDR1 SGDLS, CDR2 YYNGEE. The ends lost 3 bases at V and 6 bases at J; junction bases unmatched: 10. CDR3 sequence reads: CASSARGGGGAGELFF. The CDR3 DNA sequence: TGTGCCAGCAGCGCCCGGGGGGGAGGCGGGGCCGGGGAGCTGTTTTTT.

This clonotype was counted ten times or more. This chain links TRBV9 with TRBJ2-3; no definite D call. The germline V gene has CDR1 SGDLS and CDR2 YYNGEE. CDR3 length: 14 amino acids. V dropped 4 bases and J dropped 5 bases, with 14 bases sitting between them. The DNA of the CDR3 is TGTGCCAGCAGCCTCGGACCGGCAGGAGATACGCAGTATTTT. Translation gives CASSLGPAGDTQYF. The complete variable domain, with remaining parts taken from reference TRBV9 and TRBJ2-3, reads DSGVTQTPKHLITATGQRVTLRCSPRSGDLSVYWYQQSLDQGLQFLIQYYNGEERAKGNILERFSAQQFPDLHSELNLSSLELGDSALYFCASSLGPAGDTQYFGPGTRLTVL.

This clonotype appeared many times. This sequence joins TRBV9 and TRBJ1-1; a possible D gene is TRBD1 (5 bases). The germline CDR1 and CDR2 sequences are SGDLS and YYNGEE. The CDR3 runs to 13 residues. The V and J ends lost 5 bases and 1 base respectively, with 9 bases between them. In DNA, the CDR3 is TGTGCCAGCAGTTTAACAGGGAACACTGAAGCTTTCTTT. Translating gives CASSLTGNTEAFF.

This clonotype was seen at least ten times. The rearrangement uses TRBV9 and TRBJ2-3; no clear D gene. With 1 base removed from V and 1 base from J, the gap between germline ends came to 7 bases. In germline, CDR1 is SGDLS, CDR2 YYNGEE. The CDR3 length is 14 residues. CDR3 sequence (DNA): TGTGCCAGCAGCGTAACCCAGGGCACAGATACGCAGTATTTT. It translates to CASSVTQGTDTQYF.

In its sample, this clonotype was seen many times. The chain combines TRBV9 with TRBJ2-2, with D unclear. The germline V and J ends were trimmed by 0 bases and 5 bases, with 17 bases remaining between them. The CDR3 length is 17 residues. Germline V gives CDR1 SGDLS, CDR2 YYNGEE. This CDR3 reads CASSVASWGLGTGELFF. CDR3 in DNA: TGTGCCAGCAGCGTAGCTTCGTGGGGATTAGGGACCGGGGAGCTGTTTTTT. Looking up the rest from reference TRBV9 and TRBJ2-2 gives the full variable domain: DSGVTQTPKHLITATGQRVTLRCSPRSGDLSVYWYQQSLDQGLQFLIQYYNGEERAKGNILERFSAQQFPDLHSELNLSSLELGDSALYFCASSVASWGLGTGELFFGEGSRLTVL.

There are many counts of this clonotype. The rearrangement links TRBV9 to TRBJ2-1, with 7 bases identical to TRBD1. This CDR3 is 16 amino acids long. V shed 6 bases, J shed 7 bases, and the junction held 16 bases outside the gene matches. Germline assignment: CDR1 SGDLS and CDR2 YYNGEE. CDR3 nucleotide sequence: TGTGCCAGCACCTCGGCCGGGCCAGGGGGTGTGAATGAGCAGTTCTTC. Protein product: CASTSAGPGGVNEQFF.

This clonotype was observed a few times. This chain's CDR3 is CASSVGGVQETQYF. CDR3 nucleotides: TGTGCCAGCAGCGTTGGCGGGGTCCAAGAGACCCAGTACTTC. The J gene is TRBJ2-5, the V gene TRBV9; a weak D match, TRBD2 (6 bases). V was clipped by 2 bases and J by 1 base, with 9 bases between them. This CDR3 has 14 residues. In germline, CDR1 is SGDLS, CDR2 YYNGEE.

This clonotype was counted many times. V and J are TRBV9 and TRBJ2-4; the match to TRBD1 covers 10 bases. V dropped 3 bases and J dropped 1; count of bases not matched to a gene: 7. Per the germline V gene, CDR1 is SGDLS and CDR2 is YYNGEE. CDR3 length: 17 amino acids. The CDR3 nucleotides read TGTGCCAGCAGCGATCACCCGGGACAGGGGGCCAAAAACATTCAGTACTTC. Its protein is CASSDHPGQGAKNIQYF.

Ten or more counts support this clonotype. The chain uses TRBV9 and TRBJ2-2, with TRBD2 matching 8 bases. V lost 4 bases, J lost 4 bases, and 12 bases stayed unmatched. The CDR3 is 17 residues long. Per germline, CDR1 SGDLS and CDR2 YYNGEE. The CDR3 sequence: CASSPSGRGWGTGELFF. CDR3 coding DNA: TGTGCCAGCAGCCCCTCCGGGAGGGGATGGGGCACCGGGGAGCTGTTTTTT. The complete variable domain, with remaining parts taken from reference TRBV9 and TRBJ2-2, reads DSGVTQTPKHLITATGQRVTLRCSPRSGDLSVYWYQQSLDQGLQFLIQYYNGEERAKGNILERFSAQQFPDLHSELNLSSLELGDSALYFCASSPSGRGWGTGELFFGEGSRLTVL.